These 30 T cell receptor beta chains were sequenced from one sample in a study of T cells in localized non-small cell lung cancer. Using immunoSEQ multiplex PCR, the repertoire was profiled, and TCRdb retains in-frame clones only, with some absent. The sample lists about 53,000 clones; roughly 88% were seen once. The specimen comprised peripheral blood mononuclear cells, sampled before any cancer treatment. Receptors were obtained from a man aged 35 to 69 with stage III lung adenocarcinoma.

The rearrangement joins TRBV2 to TRBJ2-3; no clear D gene. CDR1 and CDR2 from the germline V gene are SNHLY and FYNNEI. The V gene lost 7 bases and the J gene lost 3 bases, with 11 bases spanning the gap. The CDR3 consists of 13 residues. DNA of the CDR3: TGTGCCAGCACCCGAACCCAAACAGATACGCAGTATTTT. Residues: CASTRTQTDTQYF.

Here the CDR3 reads CASSSRGRGYGYTF. DNA for the CDR3: TGTGCCAGCAGCTCCAGGGGGCGCGGCTATGGCTACACCTTC. The J gene is TRBJ1-2, the V gene TRBV21-1; the table's D call, TRBD1, was not checked against the DNA. TRBV21-1 is given as a pseudogene. This CDR3 comprises 14 residues.

The V gene is TRBV19, the J gene TRBJ2-7, with D unresolved. The length of the CDR3 is 13 residues. Trimming stripped 3 bases from V and 1 base from J, with 7 bases between. Looked up from germline, CDR1 is LNHDA and CDR2 is SQIVND (reference sequence). The CDR3 DNA reads as TGTGCCAGTAGTATGTCTCCTTCCTACGAGCAGTACTTC. Amino acids: CASSMSPSYEQYF. The full variable domain, rest sourced from reference TRBV19 and TRBJ2-7, is DGGITQSPKYLFRKEGQNVTLSCEQNLNHDAMYWYRQDPGQGLRLIYYSQIVNDFQKGDIAEGYSVSREKKESFPLTVTSAQKNPTAFYLCASSMSPSYEQYFGPGTRLTVT.

J is TRBJ1-5 and V is TRBV5-6; D is uncertain. CDR3 length: 13 residues. Looked up from germline, CDR1 is SGHDT and CDR2 is YYEEEE. Trimming removed 2 bases from V and 6 bases from J, with 9 bases in between. CDR3 sequence reads: CASSFGFSQPQHF. CDR3 nucleotides: TGTGCCAGCAGCTTCGGGTTCAGTCAGCCCCAGCATTTT.

In nucleotides, the CDR3 is TGTGCCAGCAGTTGGGGAGGATATAATTCACCCCTCCACTTT. Translated, it gives CASSWGGYNSPLHF. V gene TRBV27 combines with J gene TRBJ1-6; the D is unclear. Germline V lookup: CDR1 MNHEY, CDR2 SMNVEV (reference sequence). The CDR3 loop spans 14 amino acids. Between the trimmed V and J ends, which lost 4 bases and 4 bases, there was a span of 8 bases.

The CDR3 bases are TGTGCCAGTAGTATCTCTAACAGGGTTTACGAGCAGTACTTC. As protein: CASSISNRVYEQYF. The genes are TRBV19 and TRBJ2-7; possible D gene TRBD1, 6 bases. Per germline, CDR1 LNHDA and CDR2 SQIVND (reference sequence). V lost 3 bases and J 4 bases, leaving 13 bases between the germline ends. This CDR3 spans 14 amino acids.

This chain links TRBV6-5 with TRBJ2-3; perhaps D is TRBD1 or TRBD2 (6 bases each). The CDR3 has 15 amino acids. CDR1 is MNHEY and CDR2 is SVGAGI in the germline V gene. V gave up 7 bases and J gave up 0 bases, with 14 bases separating them. CDR3 coding DNA: TGTGCCAGCACCAACGGGGGCAGTAGCACAGATACGCAGTATTTT. It codes for CASTNGGSSTDTQYF.

The chain has TRBV19 and TRBJ1-5, with D tentatively TRBD1 (5 bases). This CDR3 has 16 residues. From germline, CDR1 is LNHDA and CDR2 SQIVND (reference sequence). CDR3 DNA: TGTGTCTTCGCGATAAACAAGAAGGGACGGAATCAGCCCCAGCATTTT. It translates to CVFAINKKGRNQPQHF.

This chain links TRBV15 with TRBJ2-1; 7 positions match TRBD2. V was pared by 3 bases and J by 7 bases, with 3 bases of the junction left unmatched. CDR3 length: 13 amino acids. Germline CDR1 is LNHNV and CDR2 is YYDKDF (reference sequence). CDR3 in DNA: TGTGCCACCAGCAGGATGGGGGGGAATGAGCAGTTCTTC. It codes for CATSRMGGNEQFF.

V usage is TRBV7-3 and J usage is TRBJ1-1; 7 nucleotides match TRBD1. Germline V lookup: CDR1 SGHTA, CDR2 FQGTGA. After removal of 5 bases from V and 10 bases from J, the junction contained 13 bases not matched to a gene. The CDR3 totals 14 residues. The CDR3 is CASSPVGTAVGAFF. The DNA of the CDR3 is TGTGCCAGCAGCCCAGTAGGGACAGCCGTTGGAGCTTTCTTT.

The J gene is TRBJ2-2, the V gene TRBV5-1; tentatively, D is TRBD1 (6 bases). The CDR3 is 15 amino acids. CDR1 is SGHRS, CDR2 YFSETQ, per germline. V lost 0 bases and J lost 10, with 16 bases in between. The CDR3 loop is CASSLENRVHEELFF. CDR3 in DNA: TGCGCCAGCAGCTTGGAGAACAGGGTCCACGAGGAGCTGTTTTTT.

The chain employs TRBV11-3 and TRBJ1-2; unclear D gene. The CDR3 loop spans 16 amino acids. Trimming took 4 bases from V and 2 from J, leaving 17 bases between them. CDR1 is SGHNT and CDR2 is YENEEA in the germline V gene. In DNA form, the CDR3 reads TGTGCCAGCAGCTCAAACGGCGAAGCGTTGAACTATGGCTACACCTTC. It translates to CASSSNGEALNYGYTF.

The V call is TRBV6-5, the J call TRBJ2-3, with 8 positions matching TRBD1. V shed 2 bases, J shed 2 bases, and the junction held 3 bases outside the gene matches. Germline V gene data show CDR1 as MNHEY and CDR2 as SVGAGI. CDR3 size: 15 residues. The CDR3: CASSYRQGLTDTQYF. The CDR3 region has the DNA TGTGCCAGCAGTTACAGACAGGGGCTCACAGATACGCAGTATTTT.

This clone has a handful of counts. The V call is TRBV4-3, the J call TRBJ2-1; TRBD2 aligns across 8 bases. This CDR3 region has 16 residues. Germline V lookup: CDR1 LGHNA, CDR2 YSLEER. V lost 0 bases to trimming and J lost 9 bases; unmatched junction nucleotides: 10. The CDR3 sequence is CASSQDTGSGGPEQFF. The CDR3 DNA reads TGCGCCAGCAGCCAAGATACAGGGAGCGGGGGACCTGAGCAGTTCTTC.

The chain uses TRBV19 and TRBJ1-6; D is perhaps TRBD1 (5 bases). V was clipped by 6 bases and J by 7 bases, with 10 bases between them. The CDR3 sequence is 13 residues long. CDR1 and CDR2 from the germline V gene are LNHDA and SQIVND (reference sequence). CDR3 sequence reads: CASSGGGNSPLHF. The CDR3 bases are TGTGCCAGTAGCGGGGGAGGCAATTCACCCCTCCACTTT.

The chain employs TRBV28 and TRBJ1-5; the D is unclear. This CDR3 has 12 amino acids. Trimming took off 8 bases at V and 10 bases at J, with 15 bases between the two ends. From germline, CDR1 is MDHEN and CDR2 SYDVKM. CDR3 protein: CASQTVPQPQHF. In nucleotides, the CDR3 is TGTGCCAGCCAGACGGTTCCCCAACCCCAGCATTTT. The whole variable domain, remainder taken from reference TRBV28 and TRBJ1-5, is DVKVTQSSRYLVKRTGEKVFLECVQDMDHENMFWYRQDPGLGLRLIYFSYDVKMKEKGDIPEGYSVSREKKERFSLILESASTNQTSMYLCASQTVPQPQHFGDGTRLSIL.

Here the CDR3 reads CATSREEGLTGGKGTQYF. The DNA for the CDR3 is TGTGCCACCAGCAGGGAGGAGGGACTGACGGGGGGGAAGGGGACCCAGTACTTC. The genes are TRBV15 and TRBJ2-5, with TRBD2 identical over 8 bases. Trimming cost V 3 bases and J 7 bases; bases outside gene matches: 19. The CDR3 runs 18 residues. Per the germline V gene, CDR1 is LNHNV and CDR2 is YYDKDF (reference sequence).

This clone has only a few counts. Germline is not matched at one junction end, which may reflect a read error. V is TRBV19 and J is TRBJ1-4; TRBD1 aligns across 7 bases. CDR3 length: 13 residues. Germline V gene lookup returns CDR1 LNHDA and CDR2 SQIVND (reference sequence). In DNA form, the CDR3 reads TGTGCCAGTAGTTTGGGACAGAATGCCCCCGGCAATTTT. Its translation is CASSLGQNAPGNF.

The CDR3 sequence is CSVDGGFGANYGYTF. DNA for the CDR3: TGCAGCGTTGATGGAGGGTTTGGGGCTAACTATGGCTACACCTTC. This sequence joins TRBV29-1 and TRBJ1-2; no clear D. The length of the CDR3 is 15 residues. The germline gives CDR1 SQVTM, CDR2 ANQGSEA. V lost 3 bases and J lost 0, with 14 bases in between. The full variable domain, in which reference TRBV29-1 and TRBJ1-2 provide the parts outside the CDR3, is SAVISQKPSRDICQRGTSLTIQCQVDSQVTMMFWYRQQPGQSLTLIATANQGSEATYESGFVIDKFPISRPNLTFSTLTVSNMSPEDSSIYLCSVDGGFGANYGYTFGSGTRLTVV.

The genes are TRBV11-3 and TRBJ2-7; 15 positions match TRBD2. J gave up 5 bases and V 2 bases, and 7 bases lay outside the gene matches. Per germline, CDR1 SGHNT and CDR2 YENEEA. The CDR3 totals 17 residues. CDR3 residues: CASSLMGLAGGNNEQYF. The CDR3 DNA reads as TGTGCCAGCAGCTTAATGGGACTAGCGGGAGGCAACAACGAGCAGTACTTC.

The chain employs TRBV6-1 and TRBJ1-2; D is perhaps TRBD1 (5 bases). From germline, CDR1 is MNHNS and CDR2 SASEGT. Trimming pared 7 bases from V and 5 bases from J, leaving 17 bases between. The CDR3 covers 14 residues. The CDR3 DNA reads TGTGCCAGCATCGTCCGGGGCGGAGATTATGGCTACACCTTC. It is translated as CASIVRGGDYGYTF.

This clone was picked up a small number of times. The chain links TRBV7-9 to TRBJ1-1; 10 bases match TRBD1. Germline CDR1 reads SEHNR; CDR2 reads FQNEAQ (reference sequence). CDR3 length equals 17 residues. The junction had 11 bases not matched to a gene; V was cut back by 4 bases and J by 3 bases. The CDR3 DNA reads as TGTGCCAGCAGCTCTCCCCAGGGGACAGGGGAATACACTGAAGCTTTCTTT. As protein: CASSSPQGTGEYTEAFF.

This sequence joins TRBV7-3 and TRBJ1-1; 8 bases match TRBD1. Germline CDR1 is SGHTA and CDR2 is FQGTGA. Germline trimming cut 0 bases from V and 4 bases from J; bases unmatched to any gene: 4. This CDR3 comprises 15 residues. CDR3 in DNA: TGTGCCAGCAGCTTAACAGGGCAGGGGGCCACTGAAGCTTTCTTT. Encoded protein: CASSLTGQGATEAFF.

This clone occurred a few times. The V call is TRBV7-9, the J call TRBJ2-4; 8 bases agree with TRBD2. CDR3 length: 14 residues. Germline CDR1 SEHNR, CDR2 FQNEAQ (reference sequence). V lost 5 bases, J lost 11 bases, and 11 bases stayed unmatched. The CDR3: CASSPPVAGSLQYF. The DNA of the CDR3 is TGTGCCAGCAGCCCCCCGGTAGCGGGGAGCCTTCAGTACTTC.

For the CDR3, the DNA is TGTGCCAGCAGCCCGCCGAGGGGAAGCAAGGGCTCCGGGGAGCTGTTTTTT. Its translation is CASSPPRGSKGSGELFF. This chain links TRBV11-3 with TRBJ2-2, with D perhaps given as TRBD1 or TRBD2 (5 bases each). The V end lost 5 bases, the J end lost 6 bases, and 22 bases lay between the germline ends. Germline CDR1 SGHNT, CDR2 YENEEA. There are 17 residues in the CDR3.

This chain links TRBV7-2 with TRBJ2-7, with a tentative D call TRBD2 (6 bases). The germline gives CDR1 SGHTA, CDR2 FQGNSA. V was cut by 4 bases and J by 6 bases, with 16 bases left in between. This CDR3 is 14 amino acids long. CDR3 sequence (DNA): TGTGCCAGCAGCTCCACCGGGAGCTACACCGAGCAGTACTTC. Translation gives CASSSTGSYTEQYF.

CDR3 coding DNA: TGTGCCAGCGCCCCCCCGGGCTGGGGGACTGAAGCTTTCTTT. Its protein is CASAPPGWGTEAFF. The chain carries TRBV27 and TRBJ1-1, with D possibly matching TRBD1 (5 bases). Germline CDR1 is MNHEY and CDR2 is SMNVEV (reference sequence). The CDR3 sequence is 14 residues long. The germline V and J ends were trimmed by 8 bases and 5 bases, with 18 bases remaining between them.

This clone was recorded only once. The genes are TRBV4-3 and TRBJ2-7; weak D call: TRBD2 (6 bases). The CDR3 consists of 16 residues. V lost 1 base and J lost 2, with 15 bases in between. The germline gives CDR1 LGHNA, CDR2 YSLEER. In DNA, the CDR3 is TGCGCCAGCAGCCAAGTTTGGGGGGACGCCACCTACGAGCAGTACTTC. Translating it yields CASSQVWGDATYEQYF.

The chain has TRBV4-1 and TRBJ2-1, with TRBD2 as a possible D gene (5 bases). Trimming took off 0 bases at V and 3 bases at J, with 9 bases between the two ends. Per the germline V gene, CDR1 is MGHRA and CDR2 is YSYEKL. The CDR3 covers 15 residues. Here the CDR3 DNA reads TGCGCCAGCAGCCAAGAAAGCGGACTCTACAATGAGCAGTTCTTC. Its protein product is CASSQESGLYNEQFF.

The chain recombines TRBV7-9 with TRBJ2-1, with D perhaps matching TRBD2 (5 bases). Germline V gene lookup returns CDR1 SEHNR and CDR2 FQNEAQ (reference sequence). This CDR3 region has 14 residues. Trimming cost V 5 bases and J 5 bases, with 13 bases left between them. CDR3 DNA sequence: TGTGCCAGCAGCCCTGGCAGCGGCGACAATGAGCAGTTCTTC. Protein sequence: CASSPGSGDNEQFF.